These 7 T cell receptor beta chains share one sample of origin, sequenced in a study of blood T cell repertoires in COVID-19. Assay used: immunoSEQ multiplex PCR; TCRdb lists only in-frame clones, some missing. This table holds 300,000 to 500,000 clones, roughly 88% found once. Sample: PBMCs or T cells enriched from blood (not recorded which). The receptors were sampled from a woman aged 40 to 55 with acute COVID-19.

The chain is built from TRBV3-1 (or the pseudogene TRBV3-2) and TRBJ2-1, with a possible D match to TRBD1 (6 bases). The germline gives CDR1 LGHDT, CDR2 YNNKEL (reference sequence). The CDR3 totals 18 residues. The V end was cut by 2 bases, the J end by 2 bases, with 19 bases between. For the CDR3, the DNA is TGTGCCAGCAGCCAATTAGTAGTTGGGTGGACAGCCTACAATGAGCAGTTCTTC. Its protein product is CASSQLVVGWTAYNEQFF.

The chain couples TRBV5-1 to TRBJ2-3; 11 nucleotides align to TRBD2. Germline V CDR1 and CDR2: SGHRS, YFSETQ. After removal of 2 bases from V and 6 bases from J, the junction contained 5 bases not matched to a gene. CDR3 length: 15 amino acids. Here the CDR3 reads CASSLLAGVGDTQYF. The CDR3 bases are TGCGCCAGCAGCTTACTAGCGGGGGTTGGGGATACGCAGTATTTT.

The CDR3 is CASNLGQGTGELFF. The CDR3 DNA reads as TGTGCCAGCAACCTCGGACAGGGCACCGGGGAGCTGTTTTTT. This sequence joins TRBV6-6 and TRBJ2-2, with TRBD1 identical over 8 bases. CDR1 and CDR2 from the germline V gene are MNHNY and SVGAGI (reference sequence). The CDR3 consists of 14 residues. V lost 7 bases to trimming and J lost 4 bases; unmatched junction nucleotides: 5.

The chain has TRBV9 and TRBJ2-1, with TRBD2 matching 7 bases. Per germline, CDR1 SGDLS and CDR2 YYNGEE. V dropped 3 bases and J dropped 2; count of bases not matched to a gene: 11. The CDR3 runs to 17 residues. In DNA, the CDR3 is TGTGCCAGCAGCGACGCGTTAGGACTAGAGCCCTACAATGAGCAGTTCTTC. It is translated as CASSDALGLEPYNEQFF.

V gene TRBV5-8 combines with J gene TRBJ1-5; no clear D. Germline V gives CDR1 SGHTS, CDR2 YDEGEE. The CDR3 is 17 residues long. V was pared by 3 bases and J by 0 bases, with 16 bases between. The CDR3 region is CASSSTYYVYSNQPQHF. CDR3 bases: TGTGCCAGCAGCTCCACCTACTACGTTTATAGCAATCAGCCCCAGCATTTT.

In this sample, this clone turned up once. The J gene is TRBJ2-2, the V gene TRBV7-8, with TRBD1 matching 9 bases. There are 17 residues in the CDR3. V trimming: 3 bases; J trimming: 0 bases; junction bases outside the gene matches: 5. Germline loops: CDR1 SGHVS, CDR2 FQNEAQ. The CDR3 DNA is TGTGCCAGCAGCTTCCCCGACAGGGGGGCGAACACCGGGGAGCTGTTTTTT. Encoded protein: CASSFPDRGANTGELFF.

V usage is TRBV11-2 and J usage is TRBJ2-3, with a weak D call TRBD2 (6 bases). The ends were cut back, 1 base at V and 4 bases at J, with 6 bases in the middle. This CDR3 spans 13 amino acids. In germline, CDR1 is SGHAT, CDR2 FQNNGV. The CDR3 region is CASSLGGADTQYF. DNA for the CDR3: TGTGCCAGCAGCTTAGGCGGGGCAGATACGCAGTATTTT.